The clone carrying this TCR beta chain has just a few counts. The source material, RNA transcripts, was used to amplify TCR beta CDR3 regions. The HTBI primer set served for first-round RT-PCR of the TCR CDR3. TCRdb re-called the multiplex PCR reads with MiXCR, one entry per CDR3 protein. The sample lists some 570,000 distinct CDR3 sequences, approximately 15% seen once, with about 7% in the top ten. This entry comes from a study of T cells in Graves' hyperthyroidism and ophthalmopathy. There are 19 residues in the CDR3. CDR1 and CDR2 from the germline V gene are LNHDA and SQIVND (reference sequence). V gave up 4 bases and J gave up 1 base; unmatched junction bases: 17. PBMCs stemmed from around 9.3 ml fresh peripheral blood.

The origin of this receptor is a woman between 18 and 30 years old with Graves' ophthalmopathy. The chain combines TRBV19 with TRBJ2-7; 9 bases match TRBD1. Sequences were obtained from blood. Here the CDR3 reads CASSKPGQGDYYNSYEQYF. DNA for the CDR3: TGTGCCAGTAGTAAACCGGGACAGGGAGATTATTACAATTCCTACGAGCAGTACTTC.